The sequence of this T cell receptor beta chain was determined in a study of blood T cells in healthy people across ages. General observations from the study: Higher diversity, along with more naive CD4+ cells, distinguished long-lived donors from aged donors. Donor CMV infection status was unknown, possibly confounding age-related changes in expanded clonotypes.

Total RNA, at least 6 micrograms per sample, came from PBMCs. About this clonotype itself: Its antigen is not identified.

Then a second PCR, running about 7 to 11 cycles, was carried out with a sample-barcoded 5' primer and a J-beta primer mix. TCRdb recomputed calls from the 5' RACE reads with MiXCR, one row per CDR3 protein. This repertoire shows 600,000 to 850,000 distinct CDR3 sequences, roughly 43% found once; its top ten account for about 20%. Germline CDR1 is DFQATT and CDR2 is SNEGSKA (reference sequence). V lost 1 base and J lost 4; bases outside the gene matches: 11. The length of the CDR3 is 16 residues. The sequenced sample was blood. The genes are TRBV20-1 and TRBJ2-5; 8 nucleotides align to TRBD1. This sequence was found in a woman aged 55-69 years in good health. The CDR3 reads CSARGSGQGERETQYF. CDR3 nucleotide sequence: TGCAGTGCTAGAGGTTCAGGACAGGGTGAACGAGAGACCCAGTACTTC.